This TCR beta chain was sequenced for a study of regulatory T cells in long-lasting Graves disease. General observations from the study: Samples came from peripheral blood alone, without thyroid tissue. Accuracy might have suffered from few samples.

This clonotype was found many times. Antigen unknown. HTBI primers from iRepertoire and Arm-PCR of CDR3 regions yielded the TCR beta libraries. In TCRdb, the multiplex PCR reads were re-called with MiXCR into one record per CDR3 protein. The sample carries roughly 470,000 distinct CDR3 sequences, around 20% recorded once. Time point described: persistent/refractory GD, antithyroid drugs over 5 years with positive TRAb. RNA extracted from PBMCs served as the sequencing template. Staff drew around 10 milliliters of peripheral blood into EDTA tubes. Germline V CDR1 and CDR2: SGHAT, FQNNGV. The CDR3 sequence is 16 residues long. With V trimmed by 4 bases and J by 4 bases, 12 bases remained unmatched.

The V and J genes are TRBV11-2 and TRBJ2-7, with 8 bases aligning to TRBD2. The source is a female donor with Graves disease. Specimen: peripheral blood mononuclear cells (PBMCs), collected when the disease was refractory, from a patient treated with antithyroid drugs. CDR3 sequence reads: CASSSRGGTSPYEQYF. The CDR3 bases are TGTGCCAGCAGCTCCCGAGGAGGGACTAGTCCTTACGAGCAGTACTTC. Complete variable domain (other parts from reference TRBV11-2 and TRBJ2-7): EAGVAQSPRYKIIEKRQSVAFWCNPISGHATLYWYQQILGQGPKLLIQFQNNGVVDDSQLPKDRFSAERLKGVDSTLKIQPAKLEDSAVYLCASSSRGGTSPYEQYFGPGTRLTVT.